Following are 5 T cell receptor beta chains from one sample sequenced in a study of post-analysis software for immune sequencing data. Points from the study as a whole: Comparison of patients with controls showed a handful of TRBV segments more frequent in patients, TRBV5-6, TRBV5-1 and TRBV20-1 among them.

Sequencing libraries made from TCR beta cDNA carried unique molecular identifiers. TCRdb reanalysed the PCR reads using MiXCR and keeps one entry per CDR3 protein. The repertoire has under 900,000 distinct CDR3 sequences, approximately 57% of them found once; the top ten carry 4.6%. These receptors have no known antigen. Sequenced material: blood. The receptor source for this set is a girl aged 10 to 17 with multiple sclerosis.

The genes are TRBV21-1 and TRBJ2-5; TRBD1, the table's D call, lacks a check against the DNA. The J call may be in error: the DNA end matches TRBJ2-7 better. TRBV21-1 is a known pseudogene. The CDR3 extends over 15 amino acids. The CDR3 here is CASNLRDRVLFEQYF. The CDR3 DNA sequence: TGTGCCAGCAACTTACGGGACAGGGTTTTATTCGAGCAGTACTTC.

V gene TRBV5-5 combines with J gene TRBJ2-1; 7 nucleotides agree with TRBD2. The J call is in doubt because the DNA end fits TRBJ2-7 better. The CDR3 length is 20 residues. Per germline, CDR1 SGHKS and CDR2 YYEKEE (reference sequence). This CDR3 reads CASSGRGGGLGMWSYNEQYF. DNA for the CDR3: TGTGCCAGCAGCGGGCGCGGCGGGGGTCTTGGTATGTGGTCCTACAATGAGCAGTACTTC.

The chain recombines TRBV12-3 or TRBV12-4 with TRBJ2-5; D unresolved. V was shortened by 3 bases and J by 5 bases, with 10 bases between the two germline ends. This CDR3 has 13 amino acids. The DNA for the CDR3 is TGTGCCAGCAGTTTTCGGATGGGGGAGACCCAGTACTTC. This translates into CASSFRMGETQYF.

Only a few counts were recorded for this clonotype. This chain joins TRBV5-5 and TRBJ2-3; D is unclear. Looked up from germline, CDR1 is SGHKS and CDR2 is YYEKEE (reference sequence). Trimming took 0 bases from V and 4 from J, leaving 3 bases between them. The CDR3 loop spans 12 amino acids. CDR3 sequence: CASSLDSDTQYF. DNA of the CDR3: TGTGCCAGCAGCTTGGACTCAGATACGCAGTATTTT.

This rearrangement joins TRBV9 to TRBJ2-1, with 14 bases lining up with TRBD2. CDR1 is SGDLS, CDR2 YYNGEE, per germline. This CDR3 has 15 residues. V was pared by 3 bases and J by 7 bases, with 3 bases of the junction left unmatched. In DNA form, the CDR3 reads TGTGCCAGCAGCGGGACTAGCGGGAGGATGAATGAGCAGTTCTTC. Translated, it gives CASSGTSGRMNEQFF. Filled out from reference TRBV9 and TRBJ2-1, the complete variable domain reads DSGVTQTPKHLITATGQRVTLRCSPRSGDLSVYWYQQSLDQGLQFLIQYYNGEERAKGNILERFSAQQFPDLHSELNLSSLELGDSALYFCASSGTSGRMNEQFFGPGTRLTVL.